The clone carrying this T cell receptor beta chain was found once. Its antigen is unknown. The data belong to a study of lymphopenia after photon versus proton radiotherapy. Study results and caveats: Proton therapy kept repertoires fairly stable, unlike photons, which gained effector/memory cells.

Clones were sequenced by immunoSEQ multiplex PCR, and TCRdb holds only the in-frame ones, with some missing. The table includes 75,000 to 95,000 clones, about 86% detected once. This CDR3 spans 12 amino acids. From germline, CDR1 is SQVTM and CDR2 ANQGSEA. Trimming stripped 4 bases from V and 5 bases from J, with 8 bases between. The material was peripheral blood, obtained from a patient treated with proton-based radiotherapy. V and J are TRBV29-1 and TRBJ1-4; D is unclear. The receptor's source is a man aged 55 to 70 with pancreatic cancer. The CDR3 loop is CSVALPNEKLFF. The CDR3 nucleotides are TGCAGCGTTGCTCTTCCCAATGAAAAACTGTTTTTT. The full variable domain, completed using reference TRBV29-1 and TRBJ1-4, is SAVISQKPSRDICQRGTSLTIQCQVDSQVTMMFWYRQQPGQSLTLIATANQGSEATYESGFVIDKFPISRPNLTFSTLTVSNMSPEDSSIYLCSVALPNEKLFFGSGTQLSVL.